The 16 T cell receptor beta chains presented below share a single source sample, sequenced in a study of cytomegalovirus exposure and HLA in healthy donors. Primers: 60 Vbeta forward and 13 Jbeta reverse. The data were produced by immunoSEQ multiplex PCR, yet TCRdb's version contains in-frame clones alone and is incomplete. Seen in this sample are around 150,000 clones; the ten most common clones hold around 1.2%. Input material: PBMCs. All receptors derive from a woman aged 55-75 years in good health and CMV-seronegative.

V is TRBV19 and J is TRBJ1-5, with D unclear. The V gene lost 0 bases and the J gene lost 2 bases, with 14 bases spanning the gap. Germline CDR1 is LNHDA and CDR2 is SQIVND (reference sequence). This CDR3 is built from 17 residues. CDR3 loop: CASSIDLGGGGNQPQHF. Written as DNA, the CDR3 is TGTGCCAGTAGTATAGATCTCGGCGGAGGAGGCAATCAGCCCCAGCATTTT.

The chain employs TRBV6-1 and TRBJ1-5; tentatively, D is TRBD1 (6 bases). This CDR3 spans 16 amino acids. Trimming shortened V by 6 bases and J by 0 bases, and 15 bases separated the two germline ends. Germline lookup yields CDR1 MNHNS and CDR2 SASEGT. The CDR3 spells CASRERRDNSNQPQHF. The CDR3 DNA sequence: TGTGCCAGCAGGGAACGCCGGGACAATAGCAATCAGCCCCAGCATTTT.

V usage is TRBV4-1 and J usage is TRBJ1-5; D unclear. CDR1 is MGHRA and CDR2 is YSYEKL in the germline V gene. The V and J ends lost 3 bases and 6 bases respectively, with 21 bases between them. The CDR3 covers 17 residues. The CDR3 region is CASSHPPSREVGQPQHF. The CDR3 region has the DNA TGCGCCAGCAGCCATCCCCCCTCTCGTGAGGTGGGTCAGCCCCAGCATTTT.

This chain joins TRBV29-1 and TRBJ1-2; possible D gene TRBD1, 6 bases. Germline CDR1 and CDR2: SQVTM and ANQGSEA. The CDR3 has 14 residues. Trimming cost V 6 bases and J 0 bases, with 14 bases left between them. The CDR3 sequence: CSVHRDITNYGYTF. DNA of the CDR3: TGCAGCGTCCACAGGGATATTACTAACTATGGCTACACCTTC.

The chain links TRBV6-5 to TRBJ1-3, with TRBD1 as a possible D gene (6 bases). The germline V gene has CDR1 MNHEY and CDR2 SVGAGI. This CDR3 is 14 amino acids long. Deletions cut 7 bases from V and 0 bases from J, with 10 bases between. The DNA for the CDR3 is TGTGCCAGCATCGGGACAATCTCTGGAAACACCATATATTTT. Protein product: CASIGTISGNTIYF.

The chain couples TRBV7-7 to TRBJ2-7; 12 positions match TRBD1. V trimming: 3 bases; J trimming: 3 bases; junction bases outside the gene matches: 3. This CDR3 comprises 15 residues. Germline V lookup: CDR1 SSHAT, CDR2 FNYEAQ (reference sequence). CDR3 bases: TGTGCCAGCAGCTTGGGACAGGGGGCGGGCTACGAGCAGTACTTC. This sequence encodes CASSLGQGAGYEQYF.

The gene calls are TRBV18 and TRBJ2-7; 10 nucleotides agree with TRBD2. Germline assignment: CDR1 KGHSH and CDR2 LQKENI. This CDR3 contains 16 residues. J was trimmed by 2 bases and V by 6 bases; bases with no gene match: 10. The CDR3 region is CASSGLAGARAYEQYF. The CDR3 nucleotides are TGTGCCAGCTCCGGGCTAGCGGGGGCTCGAGCCTACGAGCAGTACTTC.

V is TRBV2 and J is TRBJ1-1; 8 bases are shared with TRBD1. Germline-derived CDR1 and CDR2 are SNHLY and FYNNEI. The CDR3 is 14 residues long. Trimming removed 6 bases from V and 5 bases from J; junction bases left unmatched: 8. CDR3 protein: CASRGQGSGTEAFF. As DNA, the CDR3 is TGTGCCAGCAGAGGACAGGGTTCGGGTACTGAAGCTTTCTTT.

The chain is built from TRBV12-5 and TRBJ1-5, with D hard to call. The CDR3 totals 15 residues. Germline loops: CDR1 LGHNT, CDR2 FRNRAP. Trimming stripped 6 bases from V and 2 bases from J, with 14 bases between. Here the CDR3 reads CASGTTLEGNQPQHF. DNA for the CDR3: TGTGCTAGTGGCACGACTTTGGAGGGCAATCAGCCCCAGCATTTT. The complete variable domain, with remaining parts taken from reference TRBV12-5 and TRBJ1-5, reads DARVTQTPRHKVTEMGQEVTMRCQPILGHNTVFWYRQTMMQGLELLAYFRNRAPLDDSGMPKDRFSAEMPDATLATLKIQPSEPRDSAVYFCASGTTLEGNQPQHFGDGTRLSIL.

V is TRBV7-7 and J is TRBJ1-1; 10 nucleotides agree with TRBD1. Germline V lookup: CDR1 SSHAT, CDR2 FNYEAQ (reference sequence). The CDR3 totals 17 residues. J lost 2 bases, V lost 3 bases, and 9 bases had no gene match. The CDR3 here is CASSFRDRGPQNTEAFF. As DNA, the CDR3 is TGTGCCAGCAGCTTCCGGGACAGGGGCCCTCAAAACACTGAAGCTTTCTTT.

CDR3 sequence reads: CASSYWGEGSYNEQFF. DNA of the CDR3: TGTGCCAGCAGTTATTGGGGGGAGGGCTCCTACAATGAGCAGTTCTTC. The chain has TRBV6-5 and TRBJ2-1, with 7 bases that match TRBD2. Per the germline V gene, CDR1 is MNHEY and CDR2 is SVGAGI. Trimming removed 3 bases from V and 0 bases from J; junction bases left unmatched: 5. There are 16 residues in the CDR3.

The chain combines TRBV11-2 with TRBJ1-2, with 7 bases fitting TRBD1. V lost 3 bases to trimming and J lost 3 bases; unmatched junction nucleotides: 7. There are 15 residues in the CDR3. The germline V gene has CDR1 SGHAT and CDR2 FQNNGV. The CDR3 DNA reads TGTGCCAGCAGCTTCCGTAGCAGGGGGGACTATGGCTACACCTTC. It is translated as CASSFRSRGDYGYTF.

The V and J genes are TRBV4-1 and TRBJ1-2; D is perhaps TRBD1 (6 bases). Trimming left V 3 bases short and J 4 bases short, with 15 bases between. This CDR3 is 15 amino acids long. Germline V gives CDR1 MGHRA, CDR2 YSYEKL. CDR3 region: CASSHSGGGFYGYTF. The CDR3 region has the DNA TGCGCCAGCAGCCACTCGGGGGGGGGCTTCTATGGCTACACCTTC.

This sequence joins TRBV27 and TRBJ1-1; possible D gene TRBD1, 5 bases. This CDR3 region has 14 residues. Germline V gives CDR1 MNHEY, CDR2 SMNVEV (reference sequence). Trimming stripped 5 bases from V and 3 bases from J, with 13 bases between. The CDR3 spells CASSNAGKYTEAFF. As DNA, the CDR3 is TGTGCCAGCAGTAACGCAGGGAAGTACACTGAAGCTTTCTTT.

The chain carries TRBV10-3 and TRBJ2-2; TRBD1 aligns across 8 bases. Germline loops: CDR1 ENHRY, CDR2 SYGVKD. The CDR3 is 15 residues long. Trimming at V came to 4 bases and at J to 3 bases, leaving 4 bases not matched to a gene. Here the CDR3 reads CAISADRGDTGELFF. CDR3 nucleotides: TGTGCCATCAGTGCCGACAGGGGCGACACCGGGGAGCTGTTTTTT.

The CDR3 coding sequence is TGTGCCAGCCGGGAACCGGACTCGCTAAATGAGCAGTTCTTC. This sequence encodes CASREPDSLNEQFF. The genes are TRBV2 and TRBJ2-1; TRBD2 is a possible D gene (5 bases). The CDR3 loop spans 14 amino acids. The V end lost 8 bases, the J end lost 7 bases, and 18 bases lay between the germline ends. CDR1 is SNHLY, CDR2 FYNNEI, per germline.